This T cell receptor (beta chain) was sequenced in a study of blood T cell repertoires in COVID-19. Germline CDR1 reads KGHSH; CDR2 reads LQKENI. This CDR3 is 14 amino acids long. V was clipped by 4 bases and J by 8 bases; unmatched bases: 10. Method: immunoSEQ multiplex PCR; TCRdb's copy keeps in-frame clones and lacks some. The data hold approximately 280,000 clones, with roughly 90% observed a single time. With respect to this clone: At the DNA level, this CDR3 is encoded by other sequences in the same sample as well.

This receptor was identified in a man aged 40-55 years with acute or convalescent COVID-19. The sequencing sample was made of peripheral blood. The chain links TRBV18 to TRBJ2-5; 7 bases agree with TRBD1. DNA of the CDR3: TGTGCCAGCTCACGAGGACAGGTCGGCCAAACCCAGTACTTC. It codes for CASSRGQVGQTQYF.